The clone carrying this TCR beta chain was seen many times. The antigen remains unidentified. Germline-derived CDR1 and CDR2 are MDHEN and SYDVKM. The CDR3 runs to 13 residues. The V end lost 1 base, the J end lost 10 bases, and 13 bases lay between the germline ends. Unique molecular identifiers tagged the TCRbeta library. Via MiXCR, TCRdb re-called the PCR reads, giving one row per CDR3 protein. The sample lists 300,000 to 400,000 distinct CDR3 sequences, about a sixth seen once, with roughly 40% in the top ten. The data belong to a study of T-cell reconstitution after alpha-beta-depleted transplantation in children. Study-wide results and caveats: Surviving recipient T cells and thymic progenitors accounted for the high day-60 TCRbeta diversity observed in some patients. Several hundred expanded graft clones reportedly were the source of alpha-beta T cells about two months after transplant. When one year had passed after transplant, most T-cell counts and diversity came from newly produced T cells.

The chain combines TRBV28 with TRBJ1-1; D uncertain. This specimen was PBMCs, mostly from graft donor cells, taken 360 days after TCRalphabeta/CD19-depleted stem cell transplant. The sequence was obtained from a male patient aged 2 to 9 who had a stem cell transplant for acute lymphoblastic leukemia, so the T cells may come from the graft donor. The CDR3 nucleotides read TGTGCCAGCAGTTTATTGGCCGGCTCAGTAGCTTTCTTT. Residues: CASSLLAGSVAFF.